This T cell receptor beta chain was found in a study of siplizumab effects on memory and regulatory T cells. As to this clone: Its antigen is currently unknown.

The data were produced by immunoSEQ multiplex PCR, yet TCRdb's version contains in-frame clones alone and is incomplete. There are about 70,000 clones in the sample; about 87% occur only once, and about 1.7% lies in the top ten. The V end lost 7 bases, the J end lost 4 bases, and 16 bases lay between the germline ends. The CDR3 length is 14 residues. CDR1 and CDR2 (germline): LNHDA, SQIVND (reference sequence). Findings and caveats of the study: Memory cells seemed less diverse than naive T cells, which seemed major alloresponse contributors. In roughly 75-96% of proliferating CD4+ or CD8+ clones, a naive or memory phenotype could not be assigned. Few alloreactive clones mapped to unstimulated subsets. Versus over 25% in controls, the mappable alloreactive CD4+ clones averaged roughly 75% Treg-derived with siplizumab.

This chain uses TRBV19 with TRBJ1-1; possible D gene TRBD1, 5 bases. This receptor was identified in a human donor in good health. The specimen was Tregs sorted from blood. The CDR3 sequence is CASTRGSTGTEAFF. Written as DNA, the CDR3 is TGTGCCAGTACCCGGGGCTCCACGGGCACTGAAGCTTTCTTT.